This paragraph reports one T cell receptor (beta chain). This receptor's antigen is unknown. Base-call qualities are not available, and no considerably larger clone is one nucleotide away. TCRbeta CDR3 regions were amplified from genomic DNA by means of the immunoSEQ Assay, a bias-controlled multiplex PCR. In the authors' own workflow: The number of nucleated cells in each sample was estimated by amplification of reference gene primers within the assay. Sequence reads were collapsed and filtered to measure the absolute abundance of every unique TCRbeta CDR3 rearrangement. For each sample, productive Simpson clonality was calculated as the square root of Simpson's diversity index over productive rearrangements. This immuneACCESS table, as held by TCRdb, lists in-frame sequences with V and J called but not all clones. Of the missing ones, under half trace to an unresolved V gene in checked studies; the others have no known cause. That table gives V, J and clone size, and the DNA gave D and trimming. The sample has roughly 180,000 clones on record, 85% to 90% of them singletons. The ten most abundant clones make up almost 1% of the sample.

Whole blood was collected in K2EDTA tubes by collaborating institutions according to the institutions' own protocols. For TCRbeta analysis, collaborator samples were shipped as frozen whole blood, as isolated PBMCs, or as DNA extracted from either sample type. The sample belongs to a study of blood T cell repertoires in COVID-19 (dated by TCRdb to between 2020 and 2021). With regard to the full study: Samples from collaborators originated in the United States, Italy and Spain and spanned both the acute and convalescent phases of COVID-19. The prospective study material was composed of cDNA or gDNA derived from T cells, B-cell-depleted T cells, or PBMCs. Deeply sampled blood TCRbeta repertoires from subjects exposed to, actively infected with, or recovered from COVID-19 were included in the dataset. The repertoires were released in a freely available public database meant as a resource for research on the immune response to SARS-CoV-2. Samples came from the ongoing ImmuneRACE study (first 160 participants) plus 1,254 subjects from 6 global collaborators. Nearly every sample came with metadata listing a de-identified subject ID, COVID-19 status, age in years and sex. Where available, HLA class I and class II types were obtained from metadata supplied by the sample provider rather than from assay-based typing.

Findings and caveats that apply to the study as a whole: The quantity of clinical and demographic metadata differed by source and by participant and was supplied without curation.

The clonotype comes from a man younger than 35 with acute or convalescent COVID-19. The sample comprised peripheral blood.

The CDR3 is CSAPTYYGYTF. The nucleotide sequence is given as TGCAGTGCTCCAACATATTATGGCTACACCTTC. Recombination linked TRBV20-1 to TRBJ1-2; the D gene assignment is ambiguous. Reading from cysteine to phenylalanine, the CDR3 counts 11 amino acids. Solely the CDR3 DNA is kept, with 33 bases framed from the first base. Via the germline V gene (reference sequence), CDR1 is DFQATT and CDR2 SNEGSKA. The V end loses 5 bases and the J end loses 5 bases, and a stretch of 9 bases separates them.